This passage covers 5 T cell receptor beta chains from one sample sequenced in a study of T cells in Graves' hyperthyroidism and ophthalmopathy. The investigators amplified TCR beta CDR3 regions from RNA transcripts. The HTBI primer set served for first-round RT-PCR of the TCR CDR3. TCRdb redid the calling of the multiplex PCR reads with MiXCR, one entry per CDR3 protein. This sample has fewer than 750,000 distinct CDR3 sequences; roughly 14% occur once, and the top ten carry 3.5% to 4.5%. The sequenced material came from blood. These receptors were taken from a woman aged 40 to 50 with Graves' ophthalmopathy.

This clonotype was seen repeatedly, ten times or more. The rearrangement joins TRBV10-3 to TRBJ1-2; 11 bases are a match to TRBD1. CDR1 and CDR2 (germline): ENHRY, SYGVKD. The CDR3 is 13 amino acids. V shed 7 bases, J shed 6 bases, and the junction held 4 bases outside the gene matches. The CDR3 sequence: CAITGTGGDGYTF. The CDR3 DNA follows: TGTGCCATCACCGGGACAGGGGGAGATGGCTACACCTTC.

At least ten counts were recorded for this clonotype. The chain links TRBV6-1 to TRBJ1-1; tentative D call: TRBD1 (6 bases). This CDR3 has 16 residues. The V end was cut by 4 bases, the J end by 0 bases, with 15 bases between. The germline gives CDR1 MNHNS, CDR2 SASEGT. The CDR3 is CASSARPGTLNTEAFF. The CDR3 DNA is TGTGCCAGCAGTGCCCGACCCGGGACACTGAACACTGAAGCTTTCTTT.

V and J are TRBV7-2 and TRBJ1-5, with a possible D match to TRBD1 (5 bases). V was clipped by 3 bases and J by 7 bases, with 10 bases between them. CDR1 and CDR2 from the germline V gene are SGHTA and FQGNSA. The CDR3 extends over 13 amino acids. CDR3 sequence: CASSLEGSQPQHF. The CDR3 bases are TGTGCCAGCAGCTTGGAGGGGTCCCAGCCCCAGCATTTT.

At least ten counts were recorded for this clonotype. This sequence joins TRBV2 and TRBJ2-7, with TRBD1 identical over 7 bases. Germline V gives CDR1 SNHLY, CDR2 FYNNEI. V gave up 7 bases and J gave up 2 bases; unmatched junction bases: 5. The CDR3 runs to 13 residues. The CDR3: CASTRQGPYEQYF. DNA of the CDR3: TGTGCCAGCACTAGACAGGGTCCCTACGAGCAGTACTTC.

The rearrangement joins TRBV6-5 to TRBJ2-7; tentative D call: TRBD2 (6 bases). Germline V CDR1 and CDR2: MNHEY, SVGAGI. This CDR3 has 14 amino acids. The ends were cut back, 2 bases at V and 0 bases at J, with 8 bases in the middle. CDR3 nucleotide sequence: TGTGCCAGCAGTTACGCAGCGGGCTCCTACGAGCAGTACTTC. This gives the protein CASSYAAGSYEQYF.